Listed here are 14 T cell receptor beta chains from one sample, sequenced in a study of identical twins. Each CDR3 protein gets one entry after TCRdb re-called the 5' RACE reads with MiXCR. Altogether 650,000 to 750,000 distinct CDR3 sequences are present, around 20% being singletons, with the ten largest covering approximately 4.3%. The same sample was also studied in work on T cells expressing NK-cell markers.

Material for sequencing was PBMCs. Receptor source: a woman aged 18 to 35 in good health.

Regarding this clonotype: A junction end diverges from the germline sequence, so it may reflect a read error. The rearrangement uses TRBV20-1 and TRBJ2-1; a possible D gene is TRBD2 (6 bases). Germline CDR1 is DFQATT and CDR2 is SNEGSKA (reference sequence). CDR3 length: 16 amino acids. CDR3 protein: CCASAASASSYNEQFF. DNA for the CDR3: TGCTGTGCTAGCGCGGCTAGCGCGAGCTCCTACAATGAGCAGTTCTTC.

This chain links TRBV6-1 with TRBJ2-5; no reliable D call. Germline CDR1 and CDR2: MNHNS and SASEGT. This CDR3 comprises 14 residues. V was trimmed by 6 bases and J by 1 base, leaving 12 bases between them. The CDR3 sequence is CASRGWNSQETQYF. CDR3 DNA: TGTGCCAGCAGGGGATGGAACAGCCAAGAGACCCAGTACTTC.

The J gene is TRBJ2-1, the V gene TRBV7-2, with TRBD2 identical over 12 bases. Germline V gives CDR1 SGHTA, CDR2 FQGNSA. There are 16 residues in the CDR3. Trimming took 4 bases from V and 6 from J; bases not matched to a gene: 7. CDR3 sequence reads: CASSSRTSGAINEQFF. CDR3 bases: TGTGCCAGCAGCTCACGGACTAGCGGGGCCATCAATGAGCAGTTCTTC.

V is TRBV11-2 and J is TRBJ1-6, with D possibly matching TRBD1 (5 bases). This CDR3 is 18 amino acids long. The V gene's germline CDR1 is SGHAT and CDR2 FQNNGV. The V end was cut by 3 bases, the J end by 0 bases, with 15 bases between. DNA of the CDR3: TGTGCCAGCAGCTTGTTGTTCGCCCAGGGCTCCTATAATTCACCCCTCCACTTT. Protein product: CASSLLFAQGSYNSPLHF.

The chain is built from TRBV7-2 and TRBJ1-6; a possible D gene is TRBD1 (6 bases). Germline lookup yields CDR1 SGHTA and CDR2 FQGNSA. Trimming took off 2 bases at V and 14 bases at J, with 13 bases between the two ends. The CDR3 sequence is 13 residues long. In nucleotides, the CDR3 is TGTGCCAGCAGCTTAAAAGGCGACAGGACCCTCCACTTT. This gives the protein CASSLKGDRTLHF.

This chain uses TRBV10-3 with TRBJ2-7, with 8 bases that match TRBD2. Germline V gives CDR1 ENHRY, CDR2 SYGVKD. V lost 0 bases to trimming and J lost 5 bases; unmatched junction nucleotides: 12. This CDR3 comprises 17 residues. CDR3 in amino acids: CAISESQTSVGSDEQYF. The CDR3 DNA sequence: TGTGCCATCAGTGAGTCGCAGACTAGCGTGGGCTCGGACGAGCAGTACTTC.

The V call is TRBV27, the J call TRBJ1-2; D ambiguous. V shed 3 bases and J shed 2 bases, with 10 bases lying between them. Germline V gene data show CDR1 as MNHEY and CDR2 as SMNVEV (reference sequence). This CDR3 has 14 amino acids. In DNA form, the CDR3 reads TGTGCCAGCAGTTTGAAGTGGAGAAACTATGGCTACACCTTC. Amino acid sequence: CASSLKWRNYGYTF.

The gene calls are TRBV11-3 and TRBJ1-2; 7 nucleotides agree with TRBD1. This CDR3 region has 14 residues. Germline-derived CDR1 and CDR2 are SGHNT and YENEEA. V lost 4 bases to trimming and J lost 7 bases; unmatched junction nucleotides: 9. The CDR3 DNA is TGTGCCAGCAGCTCAACCCCAGGGGGACGTGGCTACACCTTC. Translating gives CASSSTPGGRGYTF.

CDR3 loop: CASSLWHEQYF. The CDR3 DNA reads as TGTGCCAGCAGCTTATGGCACGAGCAGTACTTC. This sequence joins TRBV7-9 and TRBJ2-7; no reliable D call. The length of the CDR3 is 11 residues. The V gene's germline CDR1 is SEHNR and CDR2 FQNEAQ (reference sequence). The V end was cut by 2 bases, the J end by 5 bases, with 4 bases between.

This clonotype was found many times. V usage is TRBV12-3 or TRBV12-4 and J usage is TRBJ2-7; perhaps D is TRBD1 or TRBD2 (5 bases each). Trimming stripped 5 bases from V and 4 bases from J, with 18 bases between. This CDR3 spans 15 amino acids. CDR3 amino acids: CASSKIGTVRYEQYF. In nucleotides, the CDR3 is TGTGCCAGCAGTAAAATCGGGACCGTAAGATACGAGCAGTACTTC.

The J gene is TRBJ2-3, the V gene TRBV29-1; TRBD2 might be the D (6 bases). Germline-derived CDR1 and CDR2 are SQVTM and ANQGSEA. This CDR3 comprises 14 residues. The V end was cut by 4 bases, the J end by 1 base, with 12 bases between. CDR3 DNA sequence: TGCAGCGTTGTATCCGGGGGAGGCACAGATACGCAGTATTTT. The encoded protein is CSVVSGGGTDTQYF.

This clonotype was recorded a few times. The CDR3 is CSARVASLYGQFF. The CDR3 bases are TGCAGTGCTAGAGTCGCCTCTTTGTATGGGCAGTTCTTC. This sequence joins TRBV20-1 and TRBJ2-1; no reliable D call. CDR1 is DFQATT, CDR2 SNEGSKA, per germline (reference sequence). V was clipped by 1 base and J by 12 bases, with 16 bases between them. The CDR3 consists of 13 residues.

This clonotype was counted many times. The V call is TRBV6-1, the J call TRBJ2-7; D could derive from TRBD1 or TRBD2 (5 bases each). The CDR3 runs 16 residues. Germline V gene lookup returns CDR1 MNHNS and CDR2 SASEGT. Trimming took 5 bases from V and 6 from J, leaving 23 bases between them. CDR3 bases: TGTGCCAGCAGTCCAGGACAAGGACGTGGCGGGTCCGAGCAGTACTTC. This codes for CASSPGQGRGGSEQYF.

This chain joins TRBV9 and TRBJ2-5; D gene uncertain. The CDR3 has 14 residues. V lost 2 bases to trimming and J lost 1 base, with 9 bases between them. Germline loops: CDR1 SGDLS, CDR2 YYNGEE. This CDR3 is CASSVAHSQETQYF. In DNA, the CDR3 is TGTGCCAGCAGCGTCGCTCACAGCCAAGAGACCCAGTACTTC.